Reported below is one TCR beta chain. What it binds is not known. The CDR3 is 15 residues long. From germline, CDR1 is SGHTA and CDR2 FQGNSA. The V and J ends lost 0 bases and 8 bases respectively, with 16 bases between them. These data are taken from a study of shared clonotypes between healthy human individuals. Findings of the study overall: The low donor count limited represented genetic and exposure-history diversity.

Produced via immunoSEQ multiplex PCR; TCRdb's table is partial and in-frame only. The data show 2 million or so clones, with around 95% seen just once and 0.13% held by the top ten. The origin of this receptor is a man younger than 35 in good health. The chain employs TRBV7-2 and TRBJ1-2; no firm D call. The sequenced sample consisted of naive CD4+ T cells sorted from blood. Documented subset: CD45RA+ positively selected. The CDR3 sequence: CASSLAGRLSRGYTF. The CDR3 bases are TGTGCCAGCAGCTTAGCTGGCCGCTTATCGCGCGGCTACACCTTC.